This T cell receptor (beta chain) is drawn from a study of beta chain features in type 1 diabetes (dated by TCRdb to the late 2010s). About the study as a whole: No differences in mean age, gender distribution, total cell number or subset yield were found between patients and healthy donors. A total of approximately 100,000,000 sorted cells were examined across all samples, and the number of cells per subset was strongly correlated with RNA yield. In the study, recently diagnosed type 1 diabetes patients and matched healthy donors were compared on the TCRB repertoires of their sorted circulating CD4+ T cell subsets. Whereas all 30 or so donors provided naive and central memory subsets, regulatory and stem cell-like memory subsets were isolated from just 8 patients and about eight healthy donors.

Broad study findings and their caveats: PCR may preferentially amplify shorter templates, but because patient and control samples were amplified and corrected together, any resulting skew would affect both groups equally. Sequencing cDNA rather than genomic DNA could over-represent highly expressing activated cells, although activation and CD3 levels did not differ between groups. Naive, central memory and regulatory TCRB repertoires appeared to be more similar among patients than among healthy donors. In all four CD4+ subsets, TCRB CDR3 length was moderately but significantly shorter in type 1 diabetes patients. At VDJ recombination sites, patients with type 1 diabetes made fewer insertions and deleted more nucleotides, a pattern implying thymic rearrangement abnormalities. HLA sub-analyses involved small numbers of individuals, so any influence of HLA type on TCRB rearrangement remained unresolved.

The cysteine opens and the phenylalanine closes a CDR3 of 16 amino acids. The CDR3 DNA has 48 bases and is translated from base 1. Germline trimming: 3 bases from V, 2 bases from J; junction bases outside gene matches: 6. The germline V gene provides CDR1 LGHNA and CDR2 YNFKEQ. To note about this clone: Its antigen is still unknown. Base qualities are missing; no much larger clone stands one base away.

From each donor, a single peripheral blood sample of about 120 mL on average was drawn into heparinised tubes. Using a panel that included CD45RO, CCR7, CD25, CD127, CD95 and CD27, naive, central memory, regulatory and stem cell-like memory CD4+ T cells were sorted on a BD FACSAria II. A purity above 98% was achieved for all sorted populations. PBMCs were isolated right away by Lymphoprep density gradient centrifugation and were stained directly, without culture. To minimize batch effects, samples were stained and sorted in pairs, one healthy donor with one patient per experiment. The entire amount of isolated RNA was reverse transcribed using the High Capacity cDNA Reverse Transcription Kit, so the sequenced TCRB transcripts were expressed ones. Deep immunoSEQ sequencing was applied to naive, central memory and regulatory T cell samples, giving an average of about 3.57 million total reads per sample. After sorted cells were lysed in RLT buffer, RNA was extracted with DNase-treated RNeasy Micro or Mini kits, with the choice depending on cell number. To prevent cross-contamination, every cell subset was processed on its own, while patient and healthy donor samples were processed together. The immunoSEQ multiplex PCR was used to amplify TCRB sequences from cDNA, yielding 87-bp fragments that span the CDR3 region. Sequencing of the amplicons was done on the Illumina HiSeq platform. The study's processing was this. Synthetic template baselines were used to correct PCR bias computationally, reads within Hamming distance 2 were collapsed, and singletons that could not be merged were discarded. Reads were aligned to IMGT to assign V, D and J genes, CDR3 length, and insertions or deletions at six rearrangement sites. Within each subset, clonotype counts were normalized to sorted cell number, after which true diversity and Gini coefficients were computed with the tcR R package. The overlap coefficient, calculated on TCRB nucleotide sequences, was used to quantify repertoire sharing. Out-of-frame TCRB sequences from naive cells were analyzed to stand in for the pre-selection repertoire. TCRdb's version of the immuneACCESS table is confined to in-frame rearrangements and falls short of the full clone set. An unresolved V gene accounts for under half of the shortfall where checked; the remainder is of unknown origin. V and J calls and clone size are those listed in that table; D and trimming were worked out from the DNA. In all, the sample holds hundreds of thousands of clones, and roughly 12% of those were seen once. Approximately 0.01% of the sample goes to the ten largest clones.

This sequence was found in a woman aged 18-30 years with type 1 diabetes. Sequences were obtained from naive CD4+ T cells from blood. The cell subset or site label, as the study defines it: true naive CD4+ T cells. Recombination joined TRBV4-2 with TRBJ2-3; 9 middle bases align to TRBD2. The nucleotide sequence is TGTGCCAGCAGCCAGCAAACTAGCGGGCCCACAGATACGCAGTATTTT. It translates as CASSQQTSGPTDTQYF.